Presented here are 29 T cell receptor beta chains from one specimen sequenced in a study of blood T cell repertoires in COVID-19. TCRdb keeps only in-frame clones here, not all; method: immunoSEQ multiplex PCR. The sample shows about 400,000 clones, roughly 85% of them seen only once. Sequenced material: PBMCs or T cells enriched from blood (not recorded which). Source of these receptors: a woman under 30 with acute COVID-19.

This chain joins TRBV10-3 and TRBJ1-1; D may be TRBD1 (6 bases). V was shortened by 5 bases and J by 6 bases, with 13 bases between the two germline ends. This CDR3 has 13 amino acids. From germline, CDR1 is ENHRY and CDR2 SYGVKD. CDR3 sequence (DNA): TGTGCCATCAGTAGTGGGACAATCCCTGAAGCTTTCTTT. Its translation: CAISSGTIPEAFF.

This rearrangement joins TRBV3-1 (or the pseudogene TRBV3-2) to TRBJ1-4; D is undetermined. Germline V gene lookup returns CDR1 LGHDT and CDR2 YNNKEL (reference sequence). The CDR3 covers 16 residues. V lost 0 bases and J lost 4, with 12 bases in between. The CDR3 sequence: CASSQELPDINEKLFF. CDR3 sequence (DNA): TGTGCCAGCAGCCAAGAGTTGCCAGACATTAATGAAAAACTGTTTTTT.

For this clone: This sample also contains other DNA sequences that code for the same CDR3. Here the CDR3 reads CASSLPGGSYEQYF. Written as DNA, the CDR3 is TGCGCCAGCAGCTTGCCCGGGGGGAGCTACGAGCAGTACTTC. The chain employs TRBV5-1 and TRBJ2-7; 7 bases match TRBD2. The junction had 4 bases not matched to a gene; V was cut back by 1 base and J by 3 bases. This CDR3 contains 14 residues. CDR1 is SGHRS and CDR2 is YFSETQ in the germline V gene.

The genes are TRBV30 and TRBJ2-2; weak D call: TRBD2 (5 bases). Germline loops: CDR1 GTSNPN, CDR2 SVGIG (reference sequence). The CDR3 has 15 amino acids. V was clipped by 4 bases and J by 7 bases, with 19 bases between them. CDR3 sequence reads: CAWTGYMGTNGELFF. DNA of the CDR3: TGTGCCTGGACGGGGTATATGGGTACCAACGGGGAGCTGTTTTTT. Based on the CDR3 plus reference TRBV30 and TRBJ2-2, the full variable domain is SQTIHQWPATLVQPVGSPLSLECTVEGTSNPNLYWYRQAAGRGLQLLFYSVGIGQISSEVPQNLSASRPQDRQFILSSKKLLLSDSGFYLCAWTGYMGTNGELFFGEGSRLTVL.

The chain employs TRBV30 and TRBJ1-4; D might be TRBD1 (5 bases). This CDR3 has 13 residues. The germline V gene has CDR1 GTSNPN and CDR2 SVGIG (reference sequence). With 3 bases removed from V and 3 bases from J, the gap between germline ends came to 8 bases. Here the CDR3 reads CAWSRDSNEKLFF. The CDR3 nucleotides read TGTGCCTGGAGCCGGGACTCTAATGAAAAACTGTTTTTT.

In this sample, this clone turned up once. V is TRBV5-4 and J is TRBJ2-5; 11 bases line up with TRBD2. The V gene's germline CDR1 is SGHNT and CDR2 YYREEE (reference sequence). The ends lost 4 bases at V and 2 bases at J; junction bases unmatched: 13. CDR3 size: 18 residues. CDR3 sequence (DNA): TGTGCCAGCAGCACATGGGAGGCGCGACTAGCGGGGCAAGAGACCCAGTACTTC. Protein: CASSTWEARLAGQETQYF. The full variable domain, rest sourced from reference TRBV5-4 and TRBJ2-5, is ETGVTQSPTHLIKTRGQQVTLRCSSQSGHNTVSWYQQALGQGPQFIFQYYREEENGRGNFPPRFSGLQFPNYSSELNVNALELDDSALYLCASSTWEARLAGQETQYFGPGTRLLVL.

V gene TRBV27 combines with J gene TRBJ2-7; 9 nucleotides align to TRBD1. The CDR3 totals 14 residues. CDR1 MNHEY and CDR2 SMNVEV come from the germline V gene (reference sequence). Unmatched junction bases numbered 4, after V lost 4 bases and J lost 3 bases. This CDR3 is CASSSGQGIYEQYF. DNA for the CDR3: TGTGCCAGCAGTTCTGGACAGGGGATCTACGAGCAGTACTTC.

The rearrangement links TRBV4-3 to TRBJ2-7; D is undetermined. The CDR3 has 14 residues. Germline V gives CDR1 LGHNA, CDR2 YSLEER. V was cut by 1 base and J by 6 bases, with 13 bases left in between. CDR3 sequence: CASSQGSLHPEQYF. For the CDR3, the DNA is TGCGCCAGCAGCCAAGGGTCGTTACACCCCGAGCAGTACTTC.

The V and J genes are TRBV14 and TRBJ1-4; D is possibly TRBD1 (5 bases). CDR3 length: 15 residues. Germline V gene data show CDR1 as SGHDN and CDR2 as FVKESK. Trimming shortened V by 1 base and J by 7 bases, and 13 bases separated the two germline ends. The CDR3: CASSQGNQGFEKLFF. Written as DNA, the CDR3 is TGTGCCAGCAGCCAAGGAAACCAGGGTTTTGAAAAACTGTTTTTT.

The chain has TRBV6-5 and TRBJ1-5; D gene unclear. The germline CDR1 and CDR2 sequences are MNHEY and SVGAGI. V was trimmed by 2 bases and J by 9 bases, leaving 11 bases between them. The CDR3 is 13 residues long. This CDR3 reads CASSYNSSRPQHF. The CDR3 coding sequence is TGTGCCAGCAGTTACAACAGCTCGAGGCCCCAGCATTTT.

The gene calls are TRBV7-8 and TRBJ1-1; 9 nucleotides match TRBD1. The CDR3 sequence is 16 residues long. Germline values: CDR1 SGHVS, CDR2 FQNEAQ. V lost 5 bases to trimming and J lost 6 bases; unmatched junction nucleotides: 13. The CDR3 bases are TGTGCCAGCAGCCGAGGTACAGGGGGCGGCAGCGCTGAAGCTTTCTTT. It translates to CASSRGTGGGSAEAFF.

The rearrangement joins TRBV6-5 to TRBJ2-1; D is ambiguous. Germline V lookup: CDR1 MNHEY, CDR2 SVGAGI. Trimming took 2 bases from V and 1 from J, leaving 6 bases between them. CDR3 length equals 14 residues. CDR3: CASSYLKSYNEQFF. In nucleotides, the CDR3 is TGTGCCAGCAGTTACCTAAAATCCTACAATGAGCAGTTCTTC.

V and J are TRBV30 and TRBJ2-3, with a possible D match to TRBD1 (6 bases). This CDR3 comprises 13 residues. Trimming shortened V by 4 bases and J by 1 base, and 9 bases separated the two germline ends. Germline CDR1 is GTSNPN and CDR2 is SVGIG (reference sequence). The CDR3 spells CAWNNRGTDTQYF. The CDR3 bases are TGTGCCTGGAACAACAGGGGCACAGATACGCAGTATTTT.

This clone has only a few counts. The chain combines TRBV19 with TRBJ1-6; D might be TRBD1 (5 bases). Trimming removed 7 bases at V and 5 bases at J, with 12 bases between. CDR1 is LNHDA and CDR2 is SQIVND in the germline V gene (reference sequence). The CDR3 runs 14 residues. The CDR3, as DNA: TGTGCCAGTAACCTCTTACAGGATAATTCACCCCTCCACTTT. Translating gives CASNLLQDNSPLHF.

The chain is built from TRBV7-9 and TRBJ2-5; TRBD1 agrees at 8 bases. After removal of 6 bases from V and 4 bases from J, the junction contained 10 bases not matched to a gene. Germline V CDR1 and CDR2: SEHNR, FQNEAQ (reference sequence). CDR3 size: 15 residues. CDR3: CASSPGQGLSETQYF. The CDR3, as DNA: TGTGCCAGCAGTCCCGGACAGGGTCTTTCAGAGACCCAGTACTTC.

The rearrangement joins TRBV10-1 to TRBJ1-5; the match to TRBD1 covers 8 bases. V trimming: 7 bases; J trimming: 5 bases; junction bases outside the gene matches: 10. The length of the CDR3 is 15 residues. Germline V gene data show CDR1 as WNHNN and CDR2 as SYGVQD (reference sequence). The CDR3 loop reads CASNSGGGSDQPQHF. The CDR3 DNA reads TGCGCCAGCAATTCAGGGGGCGGGTCGGATCAGCCCCAGCATTTT.

The gene calls are TRBV18 and TRBJ2-7, with 10 bases matching TRBD1. The V gene's germline CDR1 is KGHSH and CDR2 LQKENI. V was clipped by 6 bases and J by 5 bases; unmatched bases: 10. The CDR3 sequence is 15 residues long. The CDR3 is CASSRRGTGVDEQYF. The CDR3 DNA follows: TGTGCCAGCTCGCGCCGTGGGACAGGGGTGGACGAGCAGTACTTC. The full variable domain, completed using reference TRBV18 and TRBJ2-7, is NAGVMQNPRHLVRRRGQEARLRCSPMKGHSHVYWYRQLPEEGLKFMVYLQKENIIDESGMPKERFSAEFPKEGPSILRIQQVVRGDSAAYFCASSRRGTGVDEQYFGPGTRLTVT.

The chain is built from TRBV3-1 (or the pseudogene TRBV3-2) and TRBJ2-7, with 7 bases matching TRBD1. With 2 bases clipped from V and 3 bases from J, the junction kept 10 bases outside the gene matches. The germline CDR1 and CDR2 sequences are LGHDT and YNNKEL (reference sequence). The CDR3 contains 16 residues. CDR3 sequence (DNA): TGTGCCAGCAGCCAATCCCCCGGACAGGTTTTCTACGAGCAGTACTTC. It encodes CASSQSPGQVFYEQYF.

In the case of this clone: Additional DNA sequences in this sample encode the identical CDR3. This rearrangement joins TRBV18 to TRBJ2-3, with a weak D call TRBD1 (6 bases). CDR1 is KGHSH, CDR2 LQKENI, per germline. The CDR3 covers 12 residues. The V gene lost 6 bases and the J gene lost 5 bases, with 9 bases spanning the gap. The CDR3 loop is CASSPTGDTQYF. CDR3 coding DNA: TGTGCCAGCTCGCCGACAGGAGATACGCAGTATTTT.

This chain links TRBV6-2 or TRBV6-3 with TRBJ2-6, with D unclear. With 5 bases removed from V and 1 base from J, the gap between germline ends came to 9 bases. Germline loops: CDR1 MNHEY, CDR2 SVGEGT. CDR3 length: 15 residues. CDR3 in DNA: TGTGCCAGCAGTAGAGGTGGGTCTGGGGCCAACGTCCTGACTTTC. Translation gives CASSRGGSGANVLTF.

The rearrangement links TRBV19 to TRBJ2-1; 7 bases fit TRBD2. The germline V gene has CDR1 LNHDA and CDR2 SQIVND (reference sequence). The CDR3 has 14 residues. V lost 6 bases to trimming and J lost 8 bases; unmatched junction nucleotides: 10. This CDR3 reads CASSPAGGTDEQFF. The CDR3 DNA sequence: TGTGCCAGTAGCCCAGCCGGGGGGACCGATGAGCAGTTCTTC.

The CDR3 region has the DNA TGTGCCAGCAGCCCGCAGATTAACACTGAAGCTTTCTTT. It is translated as CASSPQINTEAFF. The chain has TRBV14 and TRBJ1-1; D ambiguous. V was trimmed by 4 bases and J by 2 bases, leaving 8 bases between them. Germline values: CDR1 SGHDN, CDR2 FVKESK. The CDR3 runs 13 residues.

V is TRBV6-5 and J is TRBJ1-3; D possibly corresponds to TRBD1 (6 bases). In germline, CDR1 is MNHEY, CDR2 SVGAGI. Deletions cut 3 bases from V and 4 bases from J, with 10 bases between. The length of the CDR3 is 14 residues. The CDR3 here is CASSYKGVGNTIYF. Here the CDR3 DNA reads TGTGCCAGCAGTTATAAGGGGGTAGGAAACACCATATATTTT.

V usage is TRBV6-4 and J usage is TRBJ2-7; 10 nucleotides match TRBD2. The CDR3 is 14 amino acids. V lost 7 bases to trimming and J lost 2 bases; unmatched junction nucleotides: 5. Germline V CDR1 and CDR2: MRHNA, SNTAGT. The CDR3 loop is CASTGLALTYEQYF. The CDR3 DNA reads TGTGCCAGCACGGGACTAGCGCTGACCTACGAGCAGTACTTC.

This clone was seen more than once but under ten times. The chain carries TRBV24-1 and TRBJ1-1, with TRBD1 identical over 7 bases. The CDR3 is 14 amino acids. In germline, CDR1 is KGHDR, CDR2 SFDVKD. After removal of 8 bases from V and 3 bases from J, the junction contained 8 bases not matched to a gene. This chain's CDR3 is CATKTGAQDTEAFF. The CDR3, as DNA: TGTGCCACCAAAACAGGGGCGCAGGACACTGAAGCTTTCTTT.

The chain links TRBV30 to TRBJ1-1; possibly TRBD1 for D (6 bases). This CDR3 region has 17 residues. Trimming took 4 bases from V and 2 from J, leaving 23 bases between them. Germline values: CDR1 GTSNPN, CDR2 SVGIG (reference sequence). The CDR3 DNA follows: TGTGCCTGGACCCCCCAGGTCAGGACAGACATCAACACTGAAGCTTTCTTT. This translates into CAWTPQVRTDINTEAFF.

The chain joins TRBV25-1 to TRBJ2-1, with D unresolved. V dropped 5 bases and J dropped 6 bases, with 5 bases sitting between them. The CDR3 length is 11 residues. Looked up from germline, CDR1 is MGHDK and CDR2 is SYGVNS. The CDR3 protein is CASSYSNEQFF. CDR3 sequence (DNA): TGTGCCAGCAGTTACAGCAATGAGCAGTTCTTC.

This chain uses TRBV11-2 with TRBJ1-2; TRBD1 aligns across 7 bases. The V and J ends lost 3 bases and 8 bases, in that order; junction bases with no gene match: 9. The CDR3 runs to 14 residues. Germline CDR1 and CDR2: SGHAT and FQNNGV. CDR3 loop: CASSFRDRAGGYTF. CDR3 sequence (DNA): TGTGCCAGCAGCTTCCGAGACAGGGCGGGGGGCTACACCTTC.

This clone has only one observation. This chain links TRBV6-4 with TRBJ1-5; a possible D gene is TRBD1 (6 bases). Trimming pared 6 bases from V and 8 bases from J, leaving 11 bases between. The CDR3 runs to 12 residues. Germline CDR1 MRHNA, CDR2 SNTAGT. CDR3 sequence: CASRRTVEPQHF. The CDR3 DNA sequence: TGTGCCAGCAGACGGACAGTTGAGCCCCAGCATTTT.